A selection of T cell receptor beta chains follows, all from one sample in a study of Tregs in tolerant kidney transplant recipients. Measured with immunoSEQ multiplex PCR; TCRdb has only the in-frame clones, and not every one. Found here are tens of thousands of clones, less than 98% of them singletons; the top ten hold nearly 0.35%. This specimen consisted of Tregs from blood, obtained before the transplant. Every receptor here comes from a human donor who received a combined kidney and bone marrow transplant. Each CDR3 is given without its conserved first and last residue.

V gene | CDR3 protein
TRBV25-1 | ASSEYRTGNTEAF
TRBV19 | ASSRNRDRTYEQY
TRBV28 | ASSWTGHGNTIY
TRBV19 | ASSIGGLGDYEQY
TRBV6-7 | ASSYGTGSSHEQY
TRBV19 | ASAPVASSYEQY
TRBV19 | ASSIMSGRRDNEQF
TRBV10-3 | AISEVRGVETQY
TRBV5-4 | ASSLAATGVFEQY
TRBV4-2 | ASSQATGVNTGELF
TRBV18 | ASSLTGRGQTNQPQH
TRBV7-9 | ASSLAQGLAMYEQY
TRBV5-1 | ASSLLGRLNTEAF
TRBV5-6 | ASSSSLNGELF
TRBV4-1 | ASSQGATYEQY
TRBV7-8 | ASSFTGVPRGNYGYT
TRBV7-9 | ASSRTSIGTDTQY
TRBV7-9 | ASSLAGGIQAEQF
TRBV7-8 | ASSLGQGVYEQY
TRBV9 | ASSRMTGLKNTGELF
TRBV28 | ASRPGGYGYT
TRBV9 | ASSVAAGGYNEQF
TRBV5-1 | ASSTQPQGSFSYEQY
TRBV10-3 | AISPGRSPDTQY
TRBV5-1 | ASSPSGTVNSPLH
TRBV6-1 | ASSESRQPQH
TRBV7-2 | ASSLPPGKNTQY
TRBV11-2 | ASSSPGQTYEQY
TRBV7-9 | ASSLNRRNSPLH
TRBV9 | ASSRRTGTGELF
TRBV19 | ASSISLLREAF
TRBV10-3 | AISGSGADTQY
TRBV7-8 | ASRRILAGEGEQF
TRBV19 | ASSTSGGGEKLF
TRBV30 | AWSAQGKSYEQY
TRBV6-6 | ASRGTAVYT
TRBV10-3 | AISESRDNYGYT
TRBV5-1 | ASSSYGQGGEQY
TRBV19 | ASSWTGGSSYEQY
TRBV5-1 | ASSPQIGRGQF
TRBV27 | ASSTTGGPVNTGELF